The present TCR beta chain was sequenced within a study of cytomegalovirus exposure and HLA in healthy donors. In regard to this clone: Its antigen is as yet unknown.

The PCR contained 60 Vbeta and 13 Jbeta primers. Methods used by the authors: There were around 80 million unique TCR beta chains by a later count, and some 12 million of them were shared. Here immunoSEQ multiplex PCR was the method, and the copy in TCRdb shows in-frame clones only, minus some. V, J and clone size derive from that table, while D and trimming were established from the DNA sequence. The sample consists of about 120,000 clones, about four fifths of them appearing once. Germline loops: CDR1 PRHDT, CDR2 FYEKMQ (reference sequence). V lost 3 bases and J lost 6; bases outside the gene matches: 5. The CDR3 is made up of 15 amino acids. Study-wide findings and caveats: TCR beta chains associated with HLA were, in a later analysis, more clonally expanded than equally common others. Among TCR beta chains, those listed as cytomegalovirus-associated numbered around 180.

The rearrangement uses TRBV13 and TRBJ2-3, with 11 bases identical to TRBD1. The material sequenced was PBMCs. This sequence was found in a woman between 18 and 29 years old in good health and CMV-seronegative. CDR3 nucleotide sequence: TGTGCCAGCAGCTTGGGGGACAGGGGGTCGGATACGCAGTATTTT. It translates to CASSLGDRGSDTQYF.